This T cell receptor (beta chain) was profiled in a study of T cells of healthy individuals. The V and J ends lost 5 bases and 3 bases respectively, with 13 bases between them. The CDR3 is 15 residues long. The germline CDR1 and CDR2 sequences are SGHVS and FNYEAQ. There are many counts of this clonotype. TCRdb reprocessed the 5' RACE reads with MiXCR, giving one entry per CDR3 protein. This sample has tens of thousands of distinct CDR3 sequences; around 16% occur once, and the top ten carry approximately 4.8%. V is TRBV7-6 and J is TRBJ1-4; D not certain. This TCR was sampled from a human donor in good health. The CDR3 DNA sequence: TGTGCCAGCAGCGTCGCGGGTGGAGCTAATGAAAAACTGTTTTTT. Amino acids: CASSVAGGANEKLFF.